Below are 24 T cell receptor beta chains sequenced from a single sample in a study of blood T cell repertoires in COVID-19. TCRdb keeps only in-frame clones here, not all; method: immunoSEQ multiplex PCR. The table includes roughly 190,000 clones, roughly nine tenths detected once. Material: peripheral blood. These receptor sequences come from a man younger than 40 with acute or convalescent COVID-19.

To note about this clone: Other DNA sequences from this sample encode an identical CDR3 as well. V gene TRBV28 combines with J gene TRBJ1-1, with a tentative D call TRBD1 (5 bases). This CDR3 comprises 14 residues. Per the germline V gene, CDR1 is MDHEN and CDR2 is SYDVKM. V was pared by 3 bases and J by 1 base, with 9 bases between. The CDR3: CASSLRRGNTEAFF. The CDR3 DNA sequence: TGTGCCAGCAGTTTGAGGAGGGGGAACACTGAAGCTTTCTTT.

The V and J genes are TRBV28 and TRBJ1-2, with 7 bases fitting TRBD1. The length of the CDR3 is 15 residues. Germline-derived CDR1 and CDR2 are MDHEN and SYDVKM. V lost 6 bases and J lost 4; bases outside the gene matches: 11. The CDR3 DNA reads as TGTGCCAGCAGGCAGAGCATAGGGGGCGTCTATGGCTACACCTTC. Translating it yields CASRQSIGGVYGYTF.

J is TRBJ1-2 and V is TRBV30; TRBD1 might be the D (6 bases). The CDR3 runs to 12 residues. Germline V gene lookup returns CDR1 GTSNPN and CDR2 SVGIG (reference sequence). The V and J ends lost 1 base and 4 bases respectively, with 7 bases between them. CDR3 DNA: TGTGCCTGGAGTGGAGGGGGCTATGGCTACACCTTC. This codes for CAWSGGGYGYTF.

This clone came up once. The gene calls are TRBV11-2 and TRBJ2-5; no clear D gene. CDR1 and CDR2 from the germline V gene are SGHAT and FQNNGV. The CDR3 is made up of 15 amino acids. V was clipped by 1 base and J by 3 bases, with 12 bases between them. The CDR3 bases are TGTGCCAGCAGCTTAGTGACAAACGCGAAAGAGACCCAGTACTTC. Translating gives CASSLVTNAKETQYF.

J is TRBJ2-3 and V is TRBV5-4; 11 positions match TRBD2. This CDR3 has 19 amino acids. V was clipped by 1 base and J by 1 base; unmatched bases: 11. The germline gives CDR1 SGHNT, CDR2 YYREEE (reference sequence). The DNA of the CDR3 is TGTGCCAGCAGCTTGTACGGTAGCGGGGGGGCATATGGCACAGATACGCAGTATTTT. Its translation: CASSLYGSGGAYGTDTQYF.

The chain combines TRBV5-1 with TRBJ1-5; 7 nucleotides line up with TRBD1. Germline V gene lookup returns CDR1 SGHRS and CDR2 YFSETQ. The CDR3 covers 13 residues. Trimming took 4 bases from V and 8 from J; bases not matched to a gene: 6. The CDR3 DNA follows: TGCGCCAGCAGCCGGGACAGTAACGAGCCCCAGCATTTT. Protein: CASSRDSNEPQHF.

The chain carries TRBV7-9 and TRBJ2-4, with D maybe TRBD1 (6 bases). The CDR3 contains 17 residues. Germline CDR1 reads SEHNR; CDR2 reads FQNEAQ (reference sequence). V was trimmed by 4 bases and J by 0 bases, leaving 16 bases between them. CDR3 DNA: TGTGCCAGCAGCTCCTCCAGGGGACAACTAGCCAAAAACATTCAGTACTTC. It specifies CASSSSRGQLAKNIQYF.

V and J are TRBV29-1 and TRBJ1-1; D is ambiguous. Trimming took 7 bases from V and 3 from J, leaving 12 bases between them. The CDR3 consists of 12 residues. Germline loops: CDR1 SQVTM, CDR2 ANQGSEA. CDR3 amino acids: CSAAMVDTEAFF. Here the CDR3 DNA reads TGCAGCGCGGCAATGGTAGACACTGAAGCTTTCTTT. The variable domain in full, with the rest retrieved from reference TRBV29-1 and TRBJ1-1, is SAVISQKPSRDICQRGTSLTIQCQVDSQVTMMFWYRQQPGQSLTLIATANQGSEATYESGFVIDKFPISRPNLTFSTLTVSNMSPEDSSIYLCSAAMVDTEAFFGQGTRLTVV.

This chain's CDR3 is CASSADRHGYTF. The CDR3 bases are TGTGCCAGCAGCGCCGACAGGCACGGCTACACCTTC. The V and J genes are TRBV5-4 and TRBJ1-2, with D possibly TRBD1 on 6 matching bases. This CDR3 is built from 12 residues. Deletions cut 4 bases from V and 8 bases from J, with 12 bases between. The germline V gene has CDR1 SGHNT and CDR2 YYREEE (reference sequence). Variable domain in full (rest from reference TRBV5-4 and TRBJ1-2): ETGVTQSPTHLIKTRGQQVTLRCSSQSGHNTVSWYQQALGQGPQFIFQYYREEENGRGNFPPRFSGLQFPNYSSELNVNALELDDSALYLCASSADRHGYTFGSGTRLTVV.

The chain carries TRBV27 and TRBJ2-7; D is uncertain. There are 15 residues in the CDR3. Germline V gene data show CDR1 as MNHEY and CDR2 as SMNVEV (reference sequence). The germline V and J ends were trimmed by 2 bases and 0 bases, with 11 bases remaining between them. Written as DNA, the CDR3 is TGTGCCAGCAGTTTAGGGTCGGCTAGCTCCTACGAGCAGTACTTC. Its protein is CASSLGSASSYEQYF.

The V call is TRBV18, the J call TRBJ2-3, with 12 bases that match TRBD2. V lost 0 bases to trimming and J lost 4 bases; unmatched junction nucleotides: 2. Per the germline V gene, CDR1 is KGHSH and CDR2 is LQKENI. The CDR3 totals 16 residues. CDR3 sequence reads: CASSPPWTSGADTQYF. The CDR3 bases are TGTGCCAGCTCACCACCTTGGACTAGCGGGGCAGATACGCAGTATTTT.

Note on this clone: A read error may account for a junction end that differs from germline. CDR3 amino acids: CASSKRVRDRAF. CDR3 coding DNA: TGTGCCAGCAGTAAAAGGGTCAGGGACAGGGCCTTC. The chain has TRBV28 and TRBJ2-7, with 9 bases lining up with TRBD1. This CDR3 region has 12 residues. CDR1 and CDR2 (germline): MDHEN, SYDVKM.

V gene TRBV10-3 combines with J gene TRBJ2-1; 8 bases are shared with TRBD1. Per the germline V gene, CDR1 is ENHRY and CDR2 is SYGVKD. V lost 2 bases and J lost 8; bases outside the gene matches: 11. The CDR3 contains 16 residues. The DNA of the CDR3 is TGTGCCATCAGTGAGCCCCGACAGGGGAGGTTACATGAGCAGTTCTTC. This codes for CAISEPRQGRLHEQFF.

V is TRBV28 and J is TRBJ2-7, with a possible D match to TRBD1 (6 bases). V dropped 6 bases and J dropped 1 base, with 7 bases sitting between them. From germline, CDR1 is MDHEN and CDR2 SYDVKM. The CDR3 length is 12 residues. The CDR3 DNA reads TGTGCCAGCAGGGGACAATCCTACGAGCAGTACTTC. This encodes CASRGQSYEQYF. The full variable domain, in which reference TRBV28 and TRBJ2-7 provide the parts outside the CDR3, is DVKVTQSSRYLVKRTGEKVFLECVQDMDHENMFWYRQDPGLGLRLIYFSYDVKMKEKGDIPEGYSVSREKKERFSLILESASTNQTSMYLCASRGQSYEQYFGPGTRLTVT.

The chain has TRBV15 and TRBJ2-7; 9 nucleotides line up with TRBD2. The CDR3 totals 16 residues. The germline CDR1 and CDR2 sequences are LNHNV and YYDKDF (reference sequence). V shed 5 bases and J 0 bases; nucleotides not matched to a gene: 8. The CDR3 nucleotides are TGTGCCACCAGCGCGCTCGGGACTAGCTTCTCCTACGAGCAGTACTTC. The encoded protein is CATSALGTSFSYEQYF.

The chain uses TRBV28 and TRBJ1-1; D gene uncertain. Germline-derived CDR1 and CDR2 are MDHEN and SYDVKM. V was cut by 6 bases and J by 3 bases, with 17 bases left in between. The CDR3 extends over 15 amino acids. The CDR3 nucleotides read TGTGCCAGCAGGAGACGCTTAGATCGGGACACTGAAGCTTTCTTT. Its translation: CASRRRLDRDTEAFF.

The genes are TRBV19 and TRBJ2-4, with TRBD1 matching 11 bases. The CDR3 totals 19 residues. The germline V gene has CDR1 LNHDA and CDR2 SQIVND (reference sequence). V trimming: 6 bases; J trimming: 3 bases; junction bases outside the gene matches: 16. The chain's CDR3 is CASSYGQGALSYGKNIQYF. The CDR3, as DNA: TGTGCCAGTAGCTACGGACAGGGGGCGCTTTCCTATGGCAAAAACATTCAGTACTTC.

J is TRBJ2-5 and V is TRBV4-1; TRBD2 agrees at 7 bases. This CDR3 comprises 16 residues. The J segment lost 1 base and the V segment lost 3 bases, leaving 8 bases of the junction unmatched. CDR1 and CDR2 from the germline V gene are MGHRA and YSYEKL. The CDR3 nucleotides read TGCGCCAGCAGCCAGCATTTGTTAGCGGGCCAAGAGACCCAGTACTTC. It translates to CASSQHLLAGQETQYF.

This chain links TRBV5-1 with TRBJ1-1, with D possibly matching TRBD1 (6 bases). The ends were cut back, 0 bases at V and 1 base at J, with 7 bases in the middle. This CDR3 is built from 14 residues. CDR1 and CDR2 (germline): SGHRS, YFSETQ. The CDR3 loop reads CASSLEGQNTEAFF. DNA of the CDR3: TGCGCCAGCAGCTTGGAGGGACAGAACACTGAAGCTTTCTTT.

The chain has TRBV6-5 and TRBJ2-5, with 7 bases lining up with TRBD2. V lost 6 bases to trimming and J lost 1 base; unmatched junction nucleotides: 5. The CDR3 is 14 residues long. Germline V gives CDR1 MNHEY, CDR2 SVGAGI. The DNA for the CDR3 is TGTGCCAGCAGGTCCGGGACTATCCAAGAGACCCAGTACTTC. Translating gives CASRSGTIQETQYF.

The genes are TRBV5-1 and TRBJ2-4; 9 bases agree with TRBD2. Germline CDR1 reads SGHRS; CDR2 reads YFSETQ. This CDR3 has 14 amino acids. The trim removed 4 bases at V and 5 bases at J, leaving 4 bases unmatched. The CDR3 bases are TGCGCCAGCAGCGACTTAGCGGGGGAAAACATTCAGTACTTC. It specifies CASSDLAGENIQYF.

Here the CDR3 DNA reads TGTGCCAGCAGTTTAGTCGGGTTTTTTCTAAAGCGGGGTCGGCCCCAGCATTTT. As protein: CASSLVGFFLKRGRPQHF. This chain connects TRBV28 to TRBJ1-5; D uncertain. V shed 2 bases and J shed 9 bases, with 26 bases lying between them. This CDR3 has 18 amino acids. Germline V CDR1 and CDR2: MDHEN, SYDVKM.

This clone is a singleton in its sample. The chain recombines TRBV5-4 with TRBJ2-3; 9 nucleotides line up with TRBD2. The CDR3 runs 15 residues. V trimming: 0 bases; J trimming: 2 bases; junction bases outside the gene matches: 1. Per germline, CDR1 SGHNT and CDR2 YYREEE (reference sequence). CDR3 bases: TGTGCCAGCAGCTTGGCTAGCGGGGACACAGATACGCAGTATTTT. Translation: CASSLASGDTDTQYF.

The genes are TRBV28 and TRBJ2-7; a possible D gene is TRBD1 (6 bases). Trimming left V 3 bases short and J 2 bases short, with 11 bases between. The CDR3 is 14 amino acids. From germline, CDR1 is MDHEN and CDR2 SYDVKM. The CDR3 spells CASSLWDTPYEQYF. CDR3 sequence (DNA): TGTGCCAGCAGTTTGTGGGACACCCCCTACGAGCAGTACTTC.